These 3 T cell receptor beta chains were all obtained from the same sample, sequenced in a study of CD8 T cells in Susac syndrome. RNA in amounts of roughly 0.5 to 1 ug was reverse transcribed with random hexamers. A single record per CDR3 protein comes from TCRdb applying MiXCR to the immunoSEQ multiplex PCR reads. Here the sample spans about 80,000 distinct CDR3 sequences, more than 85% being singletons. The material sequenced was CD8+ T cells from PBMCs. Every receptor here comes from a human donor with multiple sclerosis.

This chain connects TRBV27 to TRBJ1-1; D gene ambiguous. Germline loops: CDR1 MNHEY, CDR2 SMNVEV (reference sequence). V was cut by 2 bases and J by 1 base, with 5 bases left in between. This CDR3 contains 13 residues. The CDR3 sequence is CASSLVPNTEAFF. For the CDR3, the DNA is TGTGCCAGCAGTTTAGTCCCGAACACTGAAGCTTTCTTT.

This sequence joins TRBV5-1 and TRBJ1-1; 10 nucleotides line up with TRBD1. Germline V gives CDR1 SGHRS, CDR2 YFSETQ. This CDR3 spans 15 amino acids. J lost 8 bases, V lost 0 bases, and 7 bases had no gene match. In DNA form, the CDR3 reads TGCGCCAGCAGCTTGGCCGTAACGGGACAGGGGGAAGCTTTCTTT. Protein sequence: CASSLAVTGQGEAFF.

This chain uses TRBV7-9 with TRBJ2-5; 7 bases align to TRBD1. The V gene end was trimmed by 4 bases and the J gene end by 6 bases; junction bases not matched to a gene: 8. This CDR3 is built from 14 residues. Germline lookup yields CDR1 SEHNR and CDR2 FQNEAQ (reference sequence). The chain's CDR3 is CASSYRQGSQTQYF. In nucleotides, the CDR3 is TGTGCCAGCAGCTACAGACAGGGTTCGCAGACCCAGTACTTC.